This TCR beta chain was captured by sequencing in a study of OX40 agonist ivuxolimab in advanced cancers. Study-wide background: An anti-OX40 (CD134) antibody with agonistic activity, ivuxolimab, was administered to patients. Study results and caveats: People who partly responded at 0.1-3.0 mg/kg had some of the least clonal expansion seen.

About this clone itself: Its target is not known.

Autoimmune disease history or systemic immunosuppression barred patients. The CDR3 length is 11 residues. Germline V CDR1 and CDR2: MNHEY, SMNVEV (reference sequence). Deletions cut 5 bases from V and 3 bases from J, with 4 bases between. Using immunoSEQ multiplex PCR, the repertoire was profiled, and TCRdb retains in-frame clones only, with some absent. The sample has under 55,000 clones, 80% to 90% seen once. The sample consisted of CD4+ or CD8+ T cells sorted from blood, taken in a trial of the OX40 agonist ivuxolimab. This clonotype was obtained from an adult with an advanced solid tumor such as melanoma, head and neck, liver or kidney cancer. The J gene is TRBJ1-2, the V gene TRBV27; D is uncertain. DNA for the CDR3: TGTGCCAGCAGTAGAGACTATGGCTACACCTTC. As protein: CASSRDYGYTF.